A single sample is the source of the 22 T cell receptor beta chains below, sequenced in a study of T-cell reconstitution after alpha-beta-depleted transplantation in children. TCRbeta library preparation incorporated unique molecular identifiers. TCRdb called the PCR reads again in MiXCR, with one record for every CDR3 protein. This table has about 370,000 distinct CDR3 sequences, roughly 22% appearing once. The sample was PBMCs from the stem cell graft donor, taken from the stem cell graft. These receptors originate from a human donor who donated a stem cell graft to a child with acute myeloid leukemia.

The J gene is TRBJ2-3, the V gene TRBV20-1; 9 nucleotides align to TRBD2. Germline V lookup: CDR1 DFQATT, CDR2 SNEGSKA (reference sequence). The CDR3 loop spans 15 amino acids. V was pared by 5 bases and J by 2 bases, with 8 bases of the junction left unmatched. The CDR3 sequence: CSAPRTSDPTDTQYF. The CDR3 nucleotides are TGCAGTGCTCCCAGGACTAGCGATCCCACAGATACGCAGTATTTT.

This clonotype was detected ten times or more. The rearrangement links TRBV12-3 or TRBV12-4 to TRBJ2-1, with 7 bases identical to TRBD2. The trim removed 10 bases at V and 8 bases at J, leaving 11 bases unmatched. This CDR3 is built from 13 residues. CDR3 protein: CATNGRTMDEQFF. The CDR3 region has the DNA TGTGCCACCAACGGGAGGACGATGGATGAGCAGTTCTTC.

The table lists this clonotype with many counts. This chain uses TRBV29-1 with TRBJ2-7, with D hard to call. Germline V lookup: CDR1 SQVTM, CDR2 ANQGSEA. The CDR3 is made up of 12 amino acids. V was trimmed by 6 bases and J by 0 bases, leaving 9 bases between them. The DNA of the CDR3 is TGCAGCGTCCTCGCAGCCTCCTACGAGCAGTACTTC. Translation gives CSVLAASYEQYF.

V and J are TRBV9 and TRBJ2-1; D unresolved. V lost 0 bases to trimming and J lost 4 bases, with 11 bases between them. The CDR3 covers 15 residues. Germline V gene sequence: CDR1 SGDLS, CDR2 YYNGEE. DNA for the CDR3: TGTGCCAGCAGCGTAGTCCCGACTGAATACAATGAGCAGTTCTTC. This translates into CASSVVPTEYNEQFF.

The chain carries TRBV4-3 and TRBJ2-3; D unresolved. CDR3 length equals 17 residues. The ends were cut back, 0 bases at V and 6 bases at J, with 19 bases in the middle. Germline V CDR1 and CDR2: LGHNA, YSLEER. The CDR3 nucleotides read TGCGCCAGCAGCCAAGATTTTAAGGGTGTTGAAGGTGATACGCAGTATTTT. Translating gives CASSQDFKGVEGDTQYF.

This clonotype was recorded a few times. The rearrangement links TRBV5-8 to TRBJ1-5, with TRBD1 as a possible D gene (6 bases). Deletions cut 0 bases from V and 0 bases from J, with 10 bases between. This CDR3 has 16 residues. Germline V CDR1 and CDR2: SGHTS, YDEGEE. This CDR3 reads CASSLAQGHSNQPQHF. CDR3 in DNA: TGTGCCAGCAGCTTGGCCCAGGGGCATAGCAATCAGCCCCAGCATTTT.

This rearrangement joins TRBV24-1 to TRBJ2-2; TRBD2 agrees at 9 bases. V lost 1 base and J lost 6; bases outside the gene matches: 2. The CDR3 totals 15 residues. The germline V gene encodes CDR1 KGHDR and CDR2 SFDVKD. The CDR3 nucleotides are TGTGCCACCAGTGATTTTGTAGCGGGGGCCGGGGAGCTGTTTTTT. Translating it yields CATSDFVAGAGELFF.

The genes are TRBV7-6 and TRBJ2-7, with D perhaps TRBD1 or TRBD2 (5 bases each). Germline V CDR1 and CDR2: SGHVS, FNYEAQ. The CDR3 has 14 residues. Deletions cut 7 bases from V and 0 bases from J, with 13 bases between. The CDR3 DNA is TGTGCCAGCACCCTTTCGGGGACCTCCTACGAGCAGTACTTC. Amino acid sequence: CASTLSGTSYEQYF.

The rearrangement uses TRBV7-2 and TRBJ2-1; tentatively, D is TRBD1 or TRBD2 (5 bases each). Germline V gene sequence: CDR1 SGHTA, CDR2 FQGNSA. Trimming stripped 5 bases from V and 5 bases from J, with 13 bases between. CDR3 size: 14 residues. The CDR3 DNA follows: TGTGCCAGCAGCACAGGACTGGGCCACAATGAGCAGTTCTTC. Encoded protein: CASSTGLGHNEQFF.

The rearrangement links TRBV4-2 to TRBJ2-7; 9 nucleotides line up with TRBD2. Germline V gene sequence: CDR1 LGHNA, CDR2 YNFKEQ. The CDR3 consists of 15 residues. Trimming at V came to 4 bases and at J to 6 bases, leaving 10 bases not matched to a gene. The CDR3 here is CASSPSGAGGFEQYF. The CDR3 coding sequence is TGTGCCAGCAGCCCTAGCGGGGCGGGGGGGTTCGAGCAGTACTTC.

The J gene is TRBJ2-7, the V gene TRBV20-1, with a possible D match to TRBD2 (6 bases). The CDR3 extends over 15 amino acids. The V end was cut by 6 bases, the J end by 2 bases, with 20 bases between. Germline V gene data show CDR1 as DFQATT and CDR2 as SNEGSKA (reference sequence). In nucleotides, the CDR3 is TGCAGTGCCGGACGGGGGAACGGGGCCACCTACGAGCAGTACTTC. It translates to CSAGRGNGATYEQYF.

The rearrangement uses TRBV4-3 and TRBJ2-5; D is perhaps TRBD2 (6 bases). CDR1 and CDR2 (germline): LGHNA, YSLEER. The CDR3 is made up of 16 amino acids. Trimming pared 0 bases from V and 6 bases from J, leaving 17 bases between. The CDR3 sequence: CASSQDTGGVGQTQYF. The DNA of the CDR3 is TGCGCCAGCAGCCAAGATACAGGCGGGGTCGGACAGACCCAGTACTTC.

This clonotype occurred a few times. The chain combines TRBV25-1 with TRBJ2-3, with D perhaps matching TRBD1 (7 bases). Trimming took 4 bases from V and 5 from J, leaving 19 bases between them. From germline, CDR1 is MGHDK and CDR2 SYGVNS. The length of the CDR3 is 16 residues. This CDR3 reads CASSAEGGGYRDTQYF. CDR3 in DNA: TGTGCCAGCAGTGCCGAAGGAGGGGGCTATAGAGATACGCAGTATTTT.

This clonotype was recorded a few times. This chain uses TRBV12-3 or TRBV12-4 with TRBJ2-5; TRBD1 might be the D (6 bases). V lost 6 bases to trimming and J lost 3 bases, with 11 bases between them. This CDR3 is 13 amino acids long. The CDR3 protein is CASSRGQKETQYF. In DNA form, the CDR3 reads TGTGCCAGCAGCCGAGGACAGAAAGAGACCCAGTACTTC.

The rearrangement links TRBV20-1 to TRBJ2-1; D possibly uses TRBD1 or TRBD2 (5 bases each). V gave up 3 bases and J gave up 4 bases, with 16 bases separating them. CDR1 DFQATT and CDR2 SNEGSKA come from the germline V gene (reference sequence). This CDR3 is built from 15 residues. The CDR3 region has the DNA TGCAGTGCTAGCGGGACCTTAAAAAGATACAATGAGCAGTTCTTC. Its protein is CSASGTLKRYNEQFF.

The rearrangement uses TRBV29-1 and TRBJ2-7; D gene ambiguous. There are 14 residues in the CDR3. Germline V gives CDR1 SQVTM, CDR2 ANQGSEA. Trimming stripped 4 bases from V and 4 bases from J, with 17 bases between. In DNA form, the CDR3 reads TGCAGCGTTGTTTGGGCAAAAAGACTTTACGAGCAGTACTTC. Amino acids: CSVVWAKRLYEQYF.

The rearrangement joins TRBV11-2 to TRBJ2-5; D is tentatively TRBD1 or TRBD2 (5 bases each). The ends were cut back, 4 bases at V and 5 bases at J, with 23 bases in the middle. The CDR3 extends over 17 amino acids. The germline gives CDR1 SGHAT, CDR2 FQNNGV. CDR3 in DNA: TGTGCCAGCAGCTCCCGCCCCCGCCGGGACCCGCGGGAGACCCAGTACTTC. Translation: CASSSRPRRDPRETQYF.

The genes are TRBV3-1 and TRBJ2-1, with 10 bases identical to TRBD1. Germline CDR1 is LGHDT and CDR2 is YNNKEL (reference sequence). The CDR3 has 15 amino acids. With 4 bases clipped from V and 6 bases from J, the junction kept 6 bases outside the gene matches. Here the CDR3 DNA reads TGTGCCAGCAGCCTTGGGGACAGGGGCCTCAATGAGCAGTTCTTC. Translating it yields CASSLGDRGLNEQFF.

At least ten counts were recorded for this clonotype. The chain links TRBV20-1 to TRBJ2-1; perhaps D is TRBD1 or TRBD2 (5 bases each). Trimming took off 1 base at V and 8 bases at J, with 6 bases between the two ends. The CDR3 consists of 11 residues. Germline values: CDR1 DFQATT, CDR2 SNEGSKA (reference sequence). CDR3 in amino acids: CSARGGDEQFF. The CDR3, as DNA: TGCAGTGCTAGAGGAGGGGATGAGCAGTTCTTC.

The genes are TRBV12-3 or TRBV12-4 and TRBJ1-3; 7 positions agree with TRBD1. V trimming: 7 bases; J trimming: 4 bases; junction bases outside the gene matches: 7. This CDR3 has 14 amino acids. CDR3 amino acids: CASTQQGMGNTIYF. DNA of the CDR3: TGTGCCAGCACCCAACAGGGGATGGGAAACACCATATATTTT.

This clonotype was observed a single time. A read error may explain this, as a much larger clone is one base away. J is TRBJ1-5 and V is TRBV20-1; weak D call: TRBD1 (6 bases). Germline V gives CDR1 DFQATT, CDR2 SNEGSKA (reference sequence). Trimming removed 3 bases at V and 6 bases at J, with 15 bases between. The CDR3 covers 14 residues. The CDR3 DNA is TGCAGTGCTAGGGACGGGGGGGGGCCTCAGCCCCAGCATTTT. Protein product: CSARDGGGPQPQHF.

About this clonotype itself: A much larger clone differs by one base, so this may be a read error. The chain recombines TRBV20-1 with TRBJ2-7; 9 positions agree with TRBD1. The CDR3 is 13 residues long. Germline CDR1 DFQATT, CDR2 SNEGSKA (reference sequence). The ends lost 6 bases at V and 7 bases at J; junction bases unmatched: 10. CDR3 protein: CSAPGTGRREQYF. The CDR3 DNA follows: TGCAGTGCGCCCGGGACAGGGAGACGTGAGCAGTACTTC.